This T cell receptor (beta chain) was observed in a study of T cell repertoires in cytomegalovirus infection. Study-level information: CMV infection plus the matching HLA type was flagged by public TCR beta signatures.

J was trimmed by 8 bases and V by 1 base; bases with no gene match: 3. Germline V gene lookup returns CDR1 MGHRA and CDR2 YSYEKL. This CDR3 contains 15 residues. This clonotype appeared a single time. MiXCR, applied by TCRdb to the reads, yields one record per CDR3 protein. This table holds around 530,000 distinct CDR3 sequences, 26% found once. The receptor was derived from a human donor in good health (CMV status not recorded). Some clones in this sample may be carry-over from other donors' samples. The chain joins TRBV4-1 to TRBJ2-1; 12 nucleotides align to TRBD2. Sample: PBMCs. The CDR3 DNA reads TGCGCCAGCAGCCAAGTGCGACTAGCGGGAGATGAGCAGTTCTTC. Its protein product is CASSQVRLAGDEQFF.